A single sample gave rise to the 23 T cell receptor beta chains below, sequenced in a study of blood T cells in healthy people across ages. Through a sample-barcoded 5' primer and a J-beta primer mix, a second PCR was run for about 6 to 11 cycles. MiXCR, applied by TCRdb to the 5' RACE reads, yields one record per CDR3 protein. The data hold around 1,700,000 distinct CDR3 sequences, with roughly 27% observed a single time. Sequencing used blood. The receptors originated from a woman aged 25 to 39 in good health.

The rearrangement links TRBV25-1 to TRBJ2-5; D perhaps matches TRBD1 (6 bases). Trimming shortened V by 3 bases and J by 0 bases, and 8 bases separated the two germline ends. The germline CDR1 and CDR2 sequences are MGHDK and SYGVNS. The CDR3 extends over 14 amino acids. The CDR3 nucleotides are TGTGCCAGCAGTGACTACAGGGACCAAGAGACCCAGTACTTC. Encoded protein: CASSDYRDQETQYF.

This clonotype has just a few counts. In DNA, the CDR3 is TGCGCCAGCAGTGAGACAGGGCAAGGGAACTATGGCTACACCTTC. This codes for CASSETGQGNYGYTF. The chain links TRBV10-2 to TRBJ1-2, with D tentatively TRBD1 (6 bases). There are 15 residues in the CDR3. Trimming removed 2 bases from V and 2 bases from J, with 12 bases in between. CDR1 and CDR2 (germline): WSHSY, SAAADI.

The chain joins TRBV3-1 to TRBJ1-1; D is unresolved. Germline V gives CDR1 LGHDT, CDR2 YNNKEL (reference sequence). The CDR3 has 13 residues. Between the trimmed V and J ends, which lost 5 bases and 4 bases, there was a span of 11 bases. Here the CDR3 reads CASSFQRRTEAFF. The CDR3 nucleotides are TGTGCCAGCAGCTTCCAACGTCGCACTGAAGCTTTCTTT. Complete variable domain (other parts from reference TRBV3-1 and TRBJ1-1): DTAVSQTPKYLVTQMGNDKSIKCEQNLGHDTMYWYKQDSKKFLKIMFSYNNKELIINETVPNRFSPKSPDKAHLNLHINSLELGDSAVYFCASSFQRRTEAFFGQGTRLTVV.

The V and J genes are TRBV7-9 and TRBJ2-5; the D gene is possibly TRBD1 (6 bases). The CDR3 totals 15 residues. CDR1 is SEHNR, CDR2 FQNEAQ, per germline (reference sequence). The V end was cut by 7 bases, the J end by 4 bases, with 19 bases between. Written as DNA, the CDR3 is TGTGCCAGCACCGTCGCTTCCATGGGGGCAGAGACCCAGTACTTC. Protein: CASTVASMGAETQYF.

The V call is TRBV29-1, the J call TRBJ2-7; a possible D gene is TRBD1 (6 bases). From germline, CDR1 is SQVTM and CDR2 ANQGSEA. The CDR3 sequence is 15 residues long. Trimming took off 1 base at V and 0 bases at J, with 13 bases between the two ends. The CDR3 loop is CSVEGQRGSSYEQYF. The CDR3 nucleotides are TGCAGCGTTGAAGGGCAGAGGGGGAGCTCCTACGAGCAGTACTTC.

This clonotype was seen more than once but under ten times. This sequence joins TRBV27 and TRBJ2-7; 8 nucleotides line up with TRBD2. CDR3 length: 16 residues. Germline CDR1 and CDR2: MNHEY and SMNVEV (reference sequence). J lost 3 bases, V lost 5 bases, and 12 bases had no gene match. CDR3 sequence: CASSPLSSGNGYEQYF. CDR3 DNA: TGTGCCAGCAGTCCTCTCAGTAGCGGGAATGGCTACGAGCAGTACTTC.

The chain couples TRBV25-1 to TRBJ1-1; D possibly corresponds to TRBD1 (6 bases). V shed 5 bases and J shed 1 base, with 14 bases lying between them. Germline-derived CDR1 and CDR2 are MGHDK and SYGVNS. This CDR3 spans 15 amino acids. For the CDR3, the DNA is TGTGCCAGCAGTCCCCTGGGGGCCCAGAACACTGAAGCTTTCTTT. This encodes CASSPLGAQNTEAFF.

This clonotype showed up just a few times. V is TRBV3-1 and J is TRBJ2-7; D not certain. The ends were cut back, 0 bases at V and 2 bases at J, with 14 bases in the middle. Germline loops: CDR1 LGHDT, CDR2 YNNKEL (reference sequence). The CDR3 extends over 16 amino acids. The CDR3 nucleotides are TGTGCCAGCAGCCAAGAGGTGAACACGGAGCCCTACGAGCAGTACTTC. As protein: CASSQEVNTEPYEQYF.

This clonotype has only a few counts. The chain combines TRBV2 with TRBJ2-6; D unclear. Germline V gives CDR1 SNHLY, CDR2 FYNNEI. The CDR3 consists of 16 residues. Trimming took off 7 bases at V and 0 bases at J, with 13 bases between the two ends. The CDR3 sequence is CASKYRMFSGANVLTF. The CDR3 DNA sequence: TGTGCCAGCAAGTACCGCATGTTCTCTGGGGCCAACGTCCTGACTTTC.

The chain recombines TRBV7-9 with TRBJ2-5; 7 bases line up with TRBD2. This CDR3 contains 16 residues. The trim removed 2 bases at V and 1 base at J, leaving 7 bases unmatched. CDR1 and CDR2 (germline): SEHNR, FQNEAQ (reference sequence). The CDR3, as DNA: TGTGCCAGCAGCTTATTACGACCTAGCGGCCAAGAGACCCAGTACTTC. It yields the protein CASSLLRPSGQETQYF.

V and J are TRBV5-1 and TRBJ1-5, with 10 nucleotides matching TRBD1. V trimming: 0 bases; J trimming: 0 bases; junction bases outside the gene matches: 6. Germline V gene lookup returns CDR1 SGHRS and CDR2 YFSETQ. The CDR3 is 18 amino acids. This CDR3 is CASSLVGTGVNSNQPQHF. The CDR3 region has the DNA TGCGCCAGCAGCTTGGTGGGGACAGGGGTAAATAGCAATCAGCCCCAGCATTTT.

This clonotype was seen ten or more times. This sequence joins TRBV11-2 and TRBJ2-7, with 11 nucleotides matching TRBD2. This CDR3 is 15 amino acids long. V lost 5 bases and J lost 5; bases outside the gene matches: 8. CDR1 is SGHAT and CDR2 is FQNNGV in the germline V gene. This CDR3 is CASSQRLAGGHEQYF. The CDR3 nucleotides read TGTGCCAGCAGCCAAAGGCTAGCGGGGGGCCACGAGCAGTACTTC. Combining the CDR3 with reference TRBV11-2 and TRBJ2-7 gives the whole variable domain EAGVAQSPRYKIIEKRQSVAFWCNPISGHATLYWYQQILGQGPKLLIQFQNNGVVDDSQLPKDRFSAERLKGVDSTLKIQPAKLEDSAVYLCASSQRLAGGHEQYFGPGTRLTVT.

J is TRBJ2-3 and V is TRBV2; maybe TRBD2 (6 bases). Trimming stripped 5 bases from V and 0 bases from J, with 12 bases between. There are 15 residues in the CDR3. Germline values: CDR1 SNHLY, CDR2 FYNNEI. The CDR3 DNA follows: TGTGCCAGCAGTTGGAGCGGGCTAAGCACAGATACGCAGTATTTT. It specifies CASSWSGLSTDTQYF.

This sequence joins TRBV25-1 and TRBJ2-1, with 7 bases matching TRBD1. V shed 3 bases, J shed 3 bases, and the junction held 8 bases outside the gene matches. The CDR3 runs 16 residues. The germline V gene has CDR1 MGHDK and CDR2 SYGVNS. The CDR3 nucleotides are TGTGCCAGCAGTGACCTAACAGGGGCGGGCTACAATGAGCAGTTCTTC. Its protein product is CASSDLTGAGYNEQFF.

This clonotype was counted between two and nine times. The rearrangement links TRBV13 to TRBJ2-7, with 8 bases lining up with TRBD1. The CDR3 length is 14 residues. V gave up 5 bases and J gave up 5 bases; unmatched junction bases: 8. Germline V CDR1 and CDR2: PRHDT, FYEKMQ (reference sequence). The chain's CDR3 is CASSTGQGRDEQYF. In DNA, the CDR3 is TGTGCCAGCAGCACCGGACAGGGCAGGGACGAGCAGTACTTC.

The table lists this clonotype with a few counts. The V call is TRBV14, the J call TRBJ2-3, with D perhaps matching TRBD1 (6 bases). V was trimmed by 4 bases and J by 4 bases, leaving 12 bases between them. The CDR3 length is 14 residues. Germline-derived CDR1 and CDR2 are SGHDN and FVKESK. CDR3 sequence: CASSRDIGPDTQYF. The CDR3 DNA reads TGTGCCAGCAGCCGGGACATAGGTCCAGATACGCAGTATTTT.

The genes are TRBV25-1 and TRBJ2-3; maybe TRBD2 (5 bases). V lost 3 bases and J lost 1, with 8 bases in between. This CDR3 spans 14 amino acids. Germline V CDR1 and CDR2: MGHDK, SYGVNS. The CDR3: CASSDAGRTDTQYF. CDR3 in DNA: TGTGCCAGCAGTGACGCGGGCCGCACAGATACGCAGTATTTT.

This clonotype appeared once. The rearrangement joins TRBV6-5 to TRBJ2-5, with 7 bases lining up with TRBD2. Germline CDR1 MNHEY, CDR2 SVGAGI. V shed 3 bases and J 5 bases; nucleotides not matched to a gene: 6. The CDR3 has 14 residues. CDR3 residues: CASSYGRGDETQYF. For the CDR3, the DNA is TGTGCCAGCAGTTATGGCCGGGGGGATGAGACCCAGTACTTC.

This clonotype was observed a few times. The V and J genes are TRBV5-5 and TRBJ1-2; 12 nucleotides agree with TRBD1. This CDR3 region has 15 residues. Per germline, CDR1 SGHKS and CDR2 YYEKEE (reference sequence). Trimming removed 3 bases from V and 4 bases from J; junction bases left unmatched: 4. This chain's CDR3 is CASSWGQGAVYGYTF. The CDR3 DNA reads TGTGCCAGCAGCTGGGGACAGGGGGCCGTCTATGGCTACACCTTC.

This clonotype appeared many times. The V call is TRBV10-1, the J call TRBJ2-1, with 10 nucleotides matching TRBD2. V lost 5 bases, J lost 8 bases, and 3 bases stayed unmatched. Germline V lookup: CDR1 WNHNN, CDR2 SYGVQD (reference sequence). The CDR3 is made up of 13 amino acids. The CDR3 DNA reads as TGCGCCAGCAGTCTAGCGGGAGTCGATGAGCAGTTCTTC. It codes for CASSLAGVDEQFF.

In its sample, this clonotype was seen once. The V gene is TRBV24-1, the J gene TRBJ1-5; 8 bases map to TRBD1. V was pared by 4 bases and J by 4 bases, with 8 bases of the junction left unmatched. The length of the CDR3 is 16 residues. Per germline, CDR1 KGHDR and CDR2 SFDVKD. The CDR3 region has the DNA TGTGCCACCAGTGAGGCGGGACAGGATCTTAATCAGCCCCAGCATTTT. This encodes CATSEAGQDLNQPQHF.

The chain joins TRBV28 to TRBJ1-5, with TRBD1 identical over 10 bases. The trim removed 8 bases at V and 3 bases at J, leaving 10 bases unmatched. Germline V gene lookup returns CDR1 MDHEN and CDR2 SYDVKM. The CDR3 totals 16 residues. The CDR3 sequence: CASREGDRGSNQPQHF. CDR3 DNA: TGTGCCAGCCGGGAAGGGGACAGGGGATCCAATCAGCCCCAGCATTTT.

V gene TRBV5-1 combines with J gene TRBJ2-1; D remains ambiguous. Trimming shortened V by 4 bases and J by 6 bases, and 11 bases separated the two germline ends. CDR3 size: 13 residues. Germline V gene lookup returns CDR1 SGHRS and CDR2 YFSETQ. In DNA, the CDR3 is TGCGCCAGCAGCGTGGCGTTTGGCAATGAGCAGTTCTTC. This encodes CASSVAFGNEQFF. The full variable domain, rest sourced from reference TRBV5-1 and TRBJ2-1, is KAGVTQTPRYLIKTRGQQVTLSCSPISGHRSVSWYQQTPGQGLQFLFEYFSETQRNKGNFPGRFSGRQFSNSRSEMNVSTLELGDSALYLCASSVAFGNEQFFGPGTRLTVL.